The T cell receptor beta chain under discussion was sequenced for a study of blood T cell repertoires in COVID-19 (dated by TCRdb to the early 2020s). Some background on the complete study: Samples covering the acute and convalescent phases of COVID-19 were provided by collaborators in the United States, Italy and Spain. The prospective study material was composed of cDNA or gDNA derived from T cells, B-cell-depleted T cells, or PBMCs. The dataset comprised deeply sampled blood TCRbeta repertoires from subjects exposed to, actively infected with, or recovered from COVID-19. The repertoires were released in a freely available public database intended as a resource for research on the immune response to SARS-CoV-2. The samples were drawn from the first 160 participants of the ongoing ImmuneRACE study and from roughly 1,300 subjects provided by 6 global collaborators. A de-identified subject ID, COVID-19 status, age in years and sex were almost always included in the sample metadata. Where available, HLA class I and class II types were obtained from metadata supplied by the sample provider rather than from assay-based typing.

The immunoSEQ Assay, a bias-controlled multiplex PCR, was used to amplify TCRbeta CDR3 regions from genomic DNA. The paper's data handling went like this. The number of nucleated cells in each sample was estimated from the amplification of reference gene primers within the assay. To quantify the absolute abundance of each unique TCRbeta CDR3 rearrangement, sequence reads were collapsed and filtered. For each sample, productive Simpson clonality was calculated as the square root of Simpson's diversity index across productive rearrangements. TCRdb took this table from immuneACCESS and kept in-frame rearrangements with V and J called. Such tables lack part of the clones; where checked against another copy, unresolved V genes explain under half of the gap, and the rest is unexplained. The V and J calls and clone size come from that table; D and trimming were worked out from the DNA. The sample table lists some 190,000 clones, around 90% of them with a count of one. In total, the top ten clones hold approximately 4.5% of the sample.

Each collaborating institution followed its own protocols to collect whole blood in K2EDTA tubes. For TCRbeta analysis, collaborators shipped samples in one of three forms: frozen whole blood, isolated PBMCs, or DNA extracted from either of those sample types. Regarding this clone: Its antigen is still unknown. Base qualities are not recorded, but no much larger clone differs from it by a single base.

Trimming at the junction amounts to 0 bases on V and 0 bases on J, and the germline ends lie 10 bases apart. Including cysteine and phenylalanine, the CDR3 has 16 amino acids. Only CDR3 DNA remains: 48 bases, in frame from the first base. As encoded in the germline V gene, CDR1 is LGHNA while CDR2 is YSLEER. Paper-wide results and their limitations: How much clinical and demographic metadata was included differed by source and by participant, and the metadata was provided uncurated.

This receptor chain uses TRBV4-3 and TRBJ2-3; TRBD2 is perhaps the D gene, given 5 matching bases. The specimen sequenced was peripheral blood. The sequence was collected from a human donor in a cohort sampled during active COVID-19. The CDR3 protein sequence reads: CASSQELARSTDTQYF. The nucleotides are TGCGCCAGCAGCCAAGAGTTAGCGCGAAGCACAGATACGCAGTATTTT.